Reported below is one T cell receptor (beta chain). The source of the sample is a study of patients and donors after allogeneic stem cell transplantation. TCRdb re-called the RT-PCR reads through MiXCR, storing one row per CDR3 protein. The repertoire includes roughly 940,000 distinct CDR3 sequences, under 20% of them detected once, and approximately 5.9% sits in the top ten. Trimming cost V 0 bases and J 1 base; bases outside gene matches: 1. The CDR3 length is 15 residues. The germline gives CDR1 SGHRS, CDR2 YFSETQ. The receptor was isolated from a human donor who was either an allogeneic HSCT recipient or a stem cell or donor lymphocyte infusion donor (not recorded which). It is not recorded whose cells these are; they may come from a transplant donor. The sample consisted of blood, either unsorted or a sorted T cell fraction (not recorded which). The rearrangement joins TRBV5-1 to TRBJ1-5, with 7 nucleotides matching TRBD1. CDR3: CASSLETGSNQPQHF. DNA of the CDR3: TGCGCCAGCAGCTTGGAGACAGGGAGCAATCAGCCCCAGCATTTT.